Listed here are 11 T cell receptor beta chains from one sample, sequenced in a study of T cell responses to AZD1222 COVID-19 vaccine. Clones were sequenced by immunoSEQ multiplex PCR, and TCRdb holds only the in-frame ones, with some missing. The sample contains about 98,000 clones, roughly 83% of which appear only once. The sample in question was peripheral blood, obtained on day 0 of AZD1222 vaccination. These receptor sequences come from an adult in good health.

The rearrangement uses TRBV15 and TRBJ1-1; possible D gene TRBD1, 6 bases. From germline, CDR1 is LNHNV and CDR2 YYDKDF (reference sequence). Trimming cost V 3 bases and J 7 bases, with 18 bases left between them. The CDR3 sequence is 15 residues long. The CDR3 here is CATSRARLGAGEAFF. As DNA, the CDR3 is TGTGCCACCAGCAGGGCCCGATTGGGGGCGGGTGAAGCTTTCTTT. The entire variable domain, with the rest obtained from reference TRBV15 and TRBJ1-1, is as follows: DAMVIQNPRYQVTQFGKPVTLSCSQTLNHNVMYWYQQKSSQAPKLLFHYYDKDFNNEADTPDNFQSRRPNTSFCFLDIRSPGLGDTAMYLCATSRARLGAGEAFFGQGTRLTVV.

The V and J genes are TRBV12-5 and TRBJ1-6, with a possible D match to TRBD1 (5 bases). With 1 base removed from V and 4 bases from J, the gap between germline ends came to 14 bases. Germline CDR1 reads LGHNT; CDR2 reads FRNRAP. The CDR3 extends over 17 amino acids. CDR3 in amino acids: CASGLALPGPYNSPLHF. CDR3 sequence (DNA): TGTGCTAGTGGTTTGGCCTTGCCGGGACCTTATAATTCACCCCTCCACTTT. Full variable domain (missing parts from reference TRBV12-5 and TRBJ1-6): DARVTQTPRHKVTEMGQEVTMRCQPILGHNTVFWYRQTMMQGLELLAYFRNRAPLDDSGMPKDRFSAEMPDATLATLKIQPSEPRDSAVYFCASGLALPGPYNSPLHFGNGTRLTVT.

This chain joins TRBV27 and TRBJ2-5; D uncertain. In germline, CDR1 is MNHEY, CDR2 SMNVEV (reference sequence). This CDR3 comprises 14 residues. Trimming took off 7 bases at V and 5 bases at J, with 17 bases between the two ends. CDR3 nucleotide sequence: TGTGCCAGCACCACCTCTCTGCGAGACGAGACCCAGTACTTC. Amino acid sequence: CASTTSLRDETQYF.

This chain joins TRBV21-1 and TRBJ1-2; the D call of TRBD1 is as the table states it, not checked on the DNA. TRBV21-1 is a listed pseudogene. This CDR3 is 14 amino acids long. CDR3 protein: CASSEDRAGYGYTF. The CDR3, as DNA: TGTGCCAGCAGCGAAGACAGGGCCGGCTATGGCTACACCTTC.

The chain recombines TRBV19 with TRBJ1-5, with D possibly being TRBD1 (5 bases). Germline values: CDR1 LNHDA, CDR2 SQIVND (reference sequence). The length of the CDR3 is 15 residues. V gave up 1 base and J gave up 3 bases, with 10 bases separating them. The CDR3 loop is CASSIVGGVNQPQHF. CDR3 DNA sequence: TGTGCCAGTAGTATAGTGGGAGGGGTCAATCAGCCCCAGCATTTT.

This rearrangement joins TRBV14 to TRBJ2-6; D unclear. The CDR3 covers 18 residues. The V and J ends lost 0 bases and 0 bases respectively, with 12 bases between them. The germline CDR1 and CDR2 sequences are SGHDN and FVKESK. The CDR3 sequence: CASSQEWGKGSGANVLTF. The CDR3 DNA follows: TGTGCCAGCAGCCAAGAATGGGGAAAGGGCTCTGGGGCCAACGTCCTGACTTTC. Drawing the rest from reference TRBV14 and TRBJ2-6, the complete variable domain is EAGVTQFPSHSVIEKGQTVTLRCDPISGHDNLYWYRRVMGKEIKFLLHFVKESKQDESGMPNNRFLAERTGGTYSTLKVQPAELEDSGVYFCASSQEWGKGSGANVLTFGAGSRLTVL.

Notes on this clone: Other DNA sequences of this sample code for an identical CDR3. The chain joins TRBV12-3 or TRBV12-4 to TRBJ1-3, with D tentatively TRBD1 (5 bases). Trimming removed 5 bases at V and 5 bases at J, with 7 bases between. The length of the CDR3 is 12 residues. CDR3 region: CASSRQRNTIYF. CDR3 in DNA: TGTGCCAGCAGTAGACAGAGAAACACCATATATTTT.

The gene calls are TRBV18 and TRBJ1-2; D call uncertain. Trimming took 2 bases from V and 2 from J, leaving 9 bases between them. The CDR3 loop spans 14 amino acids. Germline CDR1 reads KGHSH; CDR2 reads LQKENI. This chain's CDR3 is CASSPGPPNYGYTF. CDR3 sequence (DNA): TGTGCCAGCTCACCAGGACCACCGAACTATGGCTACACCTTC.

CDR3: CASSLKSAGGGEQFF. The CDR3 coding sequence is TGTGCCAGCAGCTTAAAGTCGGCAGGTGGGGGTGAGCAGTTCTTC. The V gene is TRBV7-2, the J gene TRBJ2-1; D tentatively reads TRBD1 or TRBD2 (5 bases each). Germline V gene sequence: CDR1 SGHTA, CDR2 FQGNSA. CDR3 length equals 15 residues. V was cut by 2 bases and J by 9 bases, with 17 bases left in between.

The chain employs TRBV7-2 and TRBJ2-1, with a tentative D call TRBD2 (7 bases). The germline CDR1 and CDR2 sequences are SGHTA and FQGNSA. V was clipped by 5 bases and J by 4 bases, with 15 bases between them. The length of the CDR3 is 15 residues. In nucleotides, the CDR3 is TGTGCCAGCAGCACCACGGGGGGACAATACAATGAGCAGTTCTTC. Its translation is CASSTTGGQYNEQFF.

CDR3: CASSAGGVGGYTF. The CDR3, as DNA: TGTGCCAGCAGCGCAGGGGGCGTGGGCGGCTACACCTTC. The chain joins TRBV3-1 (or the pseudogene TRBV3-2) to TRBJ1-2; 8 nucleotides match TRBD1. The germline V gene has CDR1 LGHDT and CDR2 YNNKEL (reference sequence). The length of the CDR3 is 13 residues. The V segment lost 5 bases and the J segment 8 bases; nucleotides outside the gene matches: 7.